This TCR beta chain was observed in a study of tissue T cells after allogeneic stem cell transplantation. General study findings and limits: Motif-based clustering found tissue-specific repertoire signatures shared across patients, though few clones were shared. In patients and mice, blood and spleen missed much of tissue repertoire. TCR repertoires tracked anatomic similarity, regardless of disease or transplant status.

Libraries were prepared by immunoSEQ multiplex PCR; TCRdb keeps only in-frame clonotypes and omits some of them. Counted here are about 7,200 clones, around half occurring once; the ten biggest clones make up around 7.8%. Trimming removed 4 bases from V and 0 bases from J, with 7 bases in between. There are 14 residues in the CDR3. From germline, CDR1 is KGHPV and CDR2 FQNQEV (reference sequence). A few counts support this clone. Its antigen is undetermined. Mouse germline and gene names are used. From the germline J gene comes the end of the CDR3, since the read stops 1 residue before it. The time point here: mouse harvest day 7 after allogeneic transplant. The graft held 10^6 splenic CD5+ T cells and 10^7 T-cell-depleted bone marrow cells. Mice had MHC-mismatched B6 into BALB/c GVHD, sampled day 7 or 14.

The chain couples TRBV26 to TRBJ1-3; unclear D gene. The TCR was taken from a female BALB/c mouse given C57BL/6 T cells with graft-versus-host disease after an allogeneic hematopoietic cell transplant. The sample taken for sequencing was lymph node tissue. This CDR3 reads CASSQQNSGNTLYF. Incomplete CDR3 DNA: TGTGCCAGCAGTCAACAAAATTCTGGAAATACGCTCTAT.